This TCR beta chain is drawn from a study of long-term antiretroviral therapy in people with HIV. Comments on this clone: Its matching antigen is unknown.

There was at least one pre-ART PBMC sample for each donor, plus at least two post-ART PBMC samples. Overall study findings and caveats: Diversity remained lower than transplant donor controls, even though it increased after ART.

Per the germline V gene, CDR1 is KGHSH and CDR2 is LQKENI. The CDR3 has 12 residues. Trimming stripped 2 bases from V and 5 bases from J, with 7 bases between. An immunoSEQ assay, version v3.0, was performed at survey level. Assay: immunoSEQ multiplex PCR; the TCRdb copy retains only in-frame clones and omits some. The data show around 20,000 clones, roughly 80% seen once. The sequenced sample was unsorted PBMCs, obtained 0.6 years after starting antiretroviral therapy. This chain links TRBV18 with TRBJ2-7, with unresolved D. The sequence came from a woman between 18 and 29 years old with HIV. Written as DNA, the CDR3 is TGTGCCAGCTCACCAGGGGTCCACGAGCAGTACTTC. It yields the protein CASSPGVHEQYF.